This record concerns one TCR beta chain sequence. For each subset, genomic DNA was distributed in equal portions over several immunoSEQ plates. Clones were read by immunoSEQ multiplex PCR, and TCRdb kept only the in-frame ones, dropping some. The profile shows about 490,000 clones, about 79% of them singletons. The data belong to a study of shared clonotypes between healthy human individuals. The CDR3 sequence is 12 residues long. Germline values: CDR1 WSHSY, CDR2 SAAADI. V was trimmed by 3 bases and J by 10 bases, leaving 10 bases between them. This TCR was recovered from a middle-aged woman in good health. Some clones in this sample may be carry-over from other donors' samples. Sequencing input: PBMCs. This chain connects TRBV10-2 to TRBJ2-1; D gene uncertain. The DNA for the CDR3 is TGCGCCAGCAGTGATTTGGGCCCAGAGCAGTTCTTC. It codes for CASSDLGPEQFF.